The 29 T cell receptor beta chains reported below all come from one sample, sequenced in a study of shared clonotypes between healthy human individuals. Generated by immunoSEQ multiplex PCR, the TCRdb table keeps only in-frame clones and is missing some. This table has roughly 1,600,000 clones, approximately 98.5% appearing once. Sample: naive CD4+ T cells sorted from blood. Subset defined: CD45RA+ positively selected. The receptors originated from a man aged 25 to 40 in good health.

This clone has just one count. This same CDR3 is encoded by further DNA sequences in the sample. The rearrangement links TRBV29-1 to TRBJ1-5, with D perhaps matching TRBD1 (6 bases). V dropped 6 bases and J dropped 5 bases, with 11 bases sitting between them. CDR3 length equals 12 residues. Germline CDR1 and CDR2: SQVTM and ANQGSEA. The CDR3: CSVKTGDQPQHF. The CDR3 DNA reads as TGCAGCGTAAAGACAGGCGATCAGCCCCAGCATTTT. The variable domain in full, with the rest retrieved from reference TRBV29-1 and TRBJ1-5, is SAVISQKPSRDICQRGTSLTIQCQVDSQVTMMFWYRQQPGQSLTLIATANQGSEATYESGFVIDKFPISRPNLTFSTLTVSNMSPEDSSIYLCSVKTGDQPQHFGDGTRLSIL.

The V call is TRBV5-1, the J call TRBJ1-3, with a weak D call TRBD1 (6 bases). The CDR3 extends over 16 amino acids. The germline V gene has CDR1 SGHRS and CDR2 YFSETQ. The ends were cut back, 0 bases at V and 1 base at J, with 11 bases in the middle. CDR3 sequence (DNA): TGCGCCAGCAGCTTGGTTCAGGGGATTTCTGGAAACACCATATATTTT. This gives the protein CASSLVQGISGNTIYF. Complete variable domain (other parts from reference TRBV5-1 and TRBJ1-3): KAGVTQTPRYLIKTRGQQVTLSCSPISGHRSVSWYQQTPGQGLQFLFEYFSETQRNKGNFPGRFSGRQFSNSRSEMNVSTLELGDSALYLCASSLVQGISGNTIYFGEGSWLTVV.

The chain uses TRBV5-5 and TRBJ2-7; D remains unclear. This CDR3 has 15 residues. Germline assignment: CDR1 SGHKS and CDR2 YYEKEE (reference sequence). With 4 bases removed from V and 1 base from J, the gap between germline ends came to 15 bases. CDR3 nucleotide sequence: TGTGCCAGCAGCAAGCAAGCGATGGGGTCCTACGAGCAGTACTTC. Its protein product is CASSKQAMGSYEQYF. Full variable domain (rest looked up from reference TRBV5-5 and TRBJ2-7): DAGVTQSPTHLIKTRGQQVTLRCSPISGHKSVSWYQQVLGQGPQFIFQYYEKEERGRGNFPDRFSARQFPNYSSELNVNALLLGDSALYLCASSKQAMGSYEQYFGPGTRLTVT.

The chain couples TRBV28 to TRBJ1-2; D is perhaps TRBD1 (5 bases). Trimming pared 3 bases from V and 5 bases from J, leaving 22 bases between. The CDR3 runs 17 residues. The germline V gene has CDR1 MDHEN and CDR2 SYDVKM. The CDR3 region has the DNA TGTGCCAGCAGTTTTATCCCCGGGACGCAAACCCATTATGGCTACACCTTC. It yields the protein CASSFIPGTQTHYGYTF.

The gene calls are TRBV9 and TRBJ2-2; 8 positions agree with TRBD2. CDR1 and CDR2 (germline): SGDLS, YYNGEE. Trimming removed 3 bases from V and 2 bases from J; junction bases left unmatched: 6. This CDR3 is 16 amino acids long. DNA for the CDR3: TGTGCCAGCAGCGCCACCGGGACTAGTAACACCGGGGAGCTGTTTTTT. Its protein is CASSATGTSNTGELFF.

CDR3 residues: CSVEEPGGLFF. The CDR3, as DNA: TGCAGCGTTGAAGAGCCAGGTGGGCTGTTTTTT. The chain links TRBV29-1 to TRBJ2-2, with unresolved D. CDR3 length: 11 amino acids. V was pared by 0 bases and J by 13 bases, with 9 bases between. The germline V gene encodes CDR1 SQVTM and CDR2 ANQGSEA.

V and J are TRBV6-1 and TRBJ2-7, with D possibly being TRBD2 (5 bases). The CDR3 has 12 residues. The V and J ends lost 7 bases and 0 bases respectively, with 7 bases between them. The germline V gene has CDR1 MNHNS and CDR2 SASEGT. Here the CDR3 DNA reads TGTGCCAGCACGGGGATCTCCTACGAGCAGTACTTC. This translates into CASTGISYEQYF.

In the case of this clone: Other nucleotide sequences in the sample specify the same CDR3. The rearrangement links TRBV5-1 to TRBJ2-1, with TRBD2 matching over 9 bases. CDR1 and CDR2 (germline): SGHRS, YFSETQ. The CDR3 spans 14 residues. Trimming removed 2 bases from V and 7 bases from J; junction bases left unmatched: 4. CDR3 sequence reads: CASSFLAGSNEQFF. As DNA, the CDR3 is TGCGCCAGCAGCTTCCTAGCGGGATCTAATGAGCAGTTCTTC. The full variable domain, completed using reference TRBV5-1 and TRBJ2-1, is KAGVTQTPRYLIKTRGQQVTLSCSPISGHRSVSWYQQTPGQGLQFLFEYFSETQRNKGNFPGRFSGRQFSNSRSEMNVSTLELGDSALYLCASSFLAGSNEQFFGPGTRLTVL.

This clone appeared once. This rearrangement joins TRBV2 to TRBJ2-3, with 8 bases lining up with TRBD2. This CDR3 has 15 amino acids. Trimming took 1 base from V and 0 from J; bases not matched to a gene: 0. In germline, CDR1 is SNHLY, CDR2 FYNNEI. The DNA for the CDR3 is TGTGCCAGCAGTGAAGGACTAGCGAGCACAGATACGCAGTATTTT. Residues: CASSEGLASTDTQYF.

V gene TRBV19 combines with J gene TRBJ1-5; weak D call: TRBD1 (5 bases). V was pared by 1 base and J by 8 bases, with 9 bases between. CDR3 length equals 13 residues. Germline CDR1 is LNHDA and CDR2 is SQIVND (reference sequence). CDR3 protein: CASSIVPGEPQHF. Written as DNA, the CDR3 is TGTGCCAGTAGTATAGTTCCGGGGGAGCCCCAGCATTTT.

V is TRBV11-2 and J is TRBJ2-7; 9 bases are shared with TRBD1. Trimming took 4 bases from V and 3 from J; bases not matched to a gene: 4. The CDR3 totals 14 residues. Germline lookup yields CDR1 SGHAT and CDR2 FQNNGV. CDR3 DNA sequence: TGTGCCAGCAGCTACCGGGACAGGGACTACGAGCAGTACTTC. It is translated as CASSYRDRDYEQYF.

The chain combines TRBV27 with TRBJ2-5; 8 nucleotides agree with TRBD1. V lost 9 bases and J lost 1; bases outside the gene matches: 13. The CDR3 runs 16 residues. Germline lookup yields CDR1 MNHEY and CDR2 SMNVEV (reference sequence). The DNA of the CDR3 is TGTGCCAGTTTTCCCGGACAGGGCCGTGTCCAAGAGACCCAGTACTTC. Protein product: CASFPGQGRVQETQYF.

The rearrangement links TRBV28 to TRBJ1-4; no reliable D call. There are 16 residues in the CDR3. The germline CDR1 and CDR2 sequences are MDHEN and SYDVKM. The V end lost 7 bases, the J end lost 5 bases, and 20 bases lay between the germline ends. The CDR3: CASIHPGGKGNEKLFF. The CDR3 DNA reads as TGTGCCAGCATCCATCCGGGAGGGAAGGGAAATGAAAAACTGTTTTTT.

The genes are TRBV18 and TRBJ1-3; 7 bases are a match to TRBD1. J gave up 6 bases and V 3 bases, and 8 bases lay outside the gene matches. Germline values: CDR1 KGHSH, CDR2 LQKENI. CDR3 size: 15 residues. This chain's CDR3 is CASSPLVEGANTIYF. CDR3 bases: TGTGCCAGCTCACCCCTCGTTGAGGGGGCAAACACCATATATTTT.

The rearrangement joins TRBV4-3 to TRBJ2-1, with D maybe TRBD2 (5 bases). The CDR3 has 14 amino acids. Trimming removed 7 bases from V and 9 bases from J, with 19 bases in between. CDR1 is LGHNA, CDR2 YSLEER, per germline. The CDR3 protein is CASNSSRGSAEQFF. CDR3 sequence (DNA): TGCGCCAGCAATTCAAGCAGAGGGAGTGCTGAGCAGTTCTTC.

V is TRBV7-2 and J is TRBJ2-1, with TRBD2 as a possible D gene (5 bases). Germline V gene lookup returns CDR1 SGHTA and CDR2 FQGNSA. Trimming pared 4 bases from V and 3 bases from J, leaving 13 bases between. This CDR3 spans 15 amino acids. CDR3 in DNA: TGTGCCAGCAGCTCGTCTTTCGGGAACTACAATGAGCAGTTCTTC. This translates into CASSSSFGNYNEQFF.

The rearrangement uses TRBV2 and TRBJ1-2, with 7 bases identical to TRBD1. The CDR3 totals 12 residues. Trimming removed 8 bases from V and 7 bases from J; junction bases left unmatched: 7. CDR1 and CDR2 (germline): SNHLY, FYNNEI. CDR3 sequence (DNA): TGTGCCAGCCCCAGGGGGGCACTTGGCTACACCTTC. Residues: CASPRGALGYTF.

Notes on this clone: The junction and the germline gene differ at one end; a read error may be behind it. In DNA form, the CDR3 reads TGTGCCAGCAGAAAGGAGAGCTTAATCTTC. This gives the protein CASRKESLIF. The chain recombines TRBV7-9 with TRBJ2-1; D is unclear. The V gene's germline CDR1 is SEHNR and CDR2 FQNEAQ (reference sequence). This CDR3 region has 10 residues.

The V call is TRBV5-5, the J call TRBJ2-2; a possible D gene is TRBD1 (6 bases). CDR3 size: 15 residues. The germline CDR1 and CDR2 sequences are SGHKS and YYEKEE (reference sequence). With 3 bases removed from V and 2 bases from J, the gap between germline ends came to 11 bases. CDR3 loop: CASSWGHRNTGELFF. DNA for the CDR3: TGTGCCAGCAGCTGGGGGCACCGCAACACCGGGGAGCTGTTTTTT.

This rearrangement joins TRBV9 to TRBJ2-2, with a weak D call TRBD1 (6 bases). V was cut by 4 bases and J by 6 bases, with 16 bases left in between. Germline CDR1 reads SGDLS; CDR2 reads YYNGEE. This CDR3 comprises 15 residues. In DNA, the CDR3 is TGTGCCAGCAGCTCCCGGACAGAAGGGGCCGGGGAGCTGTTTTTT. Translating gives CASSSRTEGAGELFF.

The CDR3 coding sequence is TGCAGCGCCTCCGGGGATAACTATGGCTACACCTTC. Amino acid sequence: CSASGDNYGYTF. The chain joins TRBV29-1 to TRBJ1-2; no firm D call. CDR3 size: 12 residues. CDR1 is SQVTM and CDR2 is ANQGSEA in the germline V gene. The V end lost 7 bases, the J end lost 1 base, and 10 bases lay between the germline ends.

The chain combines TRBV29-1 with TRBJ2-5; 10 bases are a match to TRBD1. The length of the CDR3 is 15 residues. Unmatched junction bases numbered 7, after V lost 1 base and J lost 5 bases. The germline V gene has CDR1 SQVTM and CDR2 ANQGSEA. Here the CDR3 reads CSVEVPGQGWETQYF. CDR3 nucleotides: TGCAGCGTTGAAGTCCCGGGACAGGGGTGGGAGACCCAGTACTTC.

The chain recombines TRBV28 with TRBJ2-3; possible D gene TRBD2, 6 bases. Per the germline V gene, CDR1 is MDHEN and CDR2 is SYDVKM. Trimming took 6 bases from V and 2 from J, leaving 12 bases between them. The CDR3 covers 14 residues. The CDR3 protein is CASSPEGNTDTQYF. As DNA, the CDR3 is TGTGCCAGCAGCCCGGAGGGGAACACAGATACGCAGTATTTT.

The chain is built from TRBV2 and TRBJ1-2, with D perhaps matching TRBD1 (5 bases). Trimming took off 8 bases at V and 7 bases at J, with 17 bases between the two ends. The length of the CDR3 is 13 residues. From germline, CDR1 is SNHLY and CDR2 FYNNEI. CDR3 nucleotide sequence: TGTGCCAGCGCACCGGCCGGGGGGACTGGCTACACCTTC. It codes for CASAPAGGTGYTF. The full variable domain, its missing parts supplied by reference TRBV2 and TRBJ1-2, is EPEVTQTPSHQVTQMGQEVILRCVPISNHLYFYWYRQILGQKVEFLVSFYNNEISEKSEIFDDQFSVERPDGSNFTLKIRSTKLEDSAMYFCASAPAGGTGYTFGSGTRLTVV.

This sequence joins TRBV27 and TRBJ2-1; D possibly corresponds to TRBD1 (6 bases). From germline, CDR1 is MNHEY and CDR2 SMNVEV (reference sequence). The CDR3 length is 14 residues. The V gene lost 1 base and the J gene lost 4 bases, with 8 bases spanning the gap. The CDR3 DNA reads as TGTGCCAGCAGTTTATTAACAGGGTACAATGAGCAGTTCTTC. Protein product: CASSLLTGYNEQFF.

The V call is TRBV7-9, the J call TRBJ1-4; D is possibly TRBD1 (5 bases). Trimming took off 4 bases at V and 4 bases at J, with 19 bases between the two ends. The length of the CDR3 is 17 residues. CDR1 SEHNR and CDR2 FQNEAQ come from the germline V gene (reference sequence). The CDR3 DNA sequence: TGTGCCAGCAGCTCGCCCTCGGGGGTGCTTCTTAATGAAAAACTGTTTTTT. Translation gives CASSSPSGVLLNEKLFF.

This clone was found once. V usage is TRBV13 and J usage is TRBJ2-3, with a tentative D call TRBD2 (5 bases). The CDR3 is 15 residues long. The V gene lost 5 bases and the J gene lost 0 bases, with 12 bases spanning the gap. Per germline, CDR1 PRHDT and CDR2 FYEKMQ (reference sequence). As DNA, the CDR3 is TGTGCCAGCAGCCCGCTAGCCGTCAGCACAGATACGCAGTATTTT. Its protein is CASSPLAVSTDTQYF.

This chain uses TRBV10-1 with TRBJ2-5; D is unresolved. Germline lookup yields CDR1 WNHNN and CDR2 SYGVQD (reference sequence). This CDR3 is 14 amino acids long. V was clipped by 2 bases and J by 5 bases, with 12 bases between them. CDR3 bases: TGCGCCAGCAGTGAGGGAATGGAGTATGAGACCCAGTACTTC. It codes for CASSEGMEYETQYF.

This clone was counted a single time. The chain employs TRBV6-6 and TRBJ2-5; TRBD2 agrees at 7 bases. There are 16 residues in the CDR3. Germline V gene sequence: CDR1 MNHNY, CDR2 SVGAGI (reference sequence). V shed 0 bases and J 3 bases; nucleotides not matched to a gene: 7. CDR3 DNA: TGTGCCAGCAGTTACTCGAGCGGGACGGTAGAAGAGACCCAGTACTTC. Translating gives CASSYSSGTVEETQYF.